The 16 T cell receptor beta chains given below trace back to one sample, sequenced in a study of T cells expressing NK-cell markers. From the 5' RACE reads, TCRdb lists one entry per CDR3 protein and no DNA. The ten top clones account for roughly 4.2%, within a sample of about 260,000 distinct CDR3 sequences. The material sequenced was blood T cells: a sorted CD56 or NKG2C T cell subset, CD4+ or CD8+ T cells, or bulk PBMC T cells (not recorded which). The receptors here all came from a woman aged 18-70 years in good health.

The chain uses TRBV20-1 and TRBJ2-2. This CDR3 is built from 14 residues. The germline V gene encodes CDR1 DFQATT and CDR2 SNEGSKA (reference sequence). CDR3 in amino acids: CSARVGRGAGELFF.

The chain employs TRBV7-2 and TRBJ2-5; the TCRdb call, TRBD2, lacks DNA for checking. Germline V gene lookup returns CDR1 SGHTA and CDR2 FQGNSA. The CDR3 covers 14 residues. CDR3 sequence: CASSLTSGRETQYF.

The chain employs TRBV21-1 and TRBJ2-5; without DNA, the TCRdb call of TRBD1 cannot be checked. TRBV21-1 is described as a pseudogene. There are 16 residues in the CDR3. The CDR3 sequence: CASSKYPRGRKETQYF.

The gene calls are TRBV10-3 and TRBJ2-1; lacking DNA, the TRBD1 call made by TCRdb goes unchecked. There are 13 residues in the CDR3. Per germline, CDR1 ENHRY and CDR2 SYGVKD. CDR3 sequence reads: CAISPGNYNEQFF.

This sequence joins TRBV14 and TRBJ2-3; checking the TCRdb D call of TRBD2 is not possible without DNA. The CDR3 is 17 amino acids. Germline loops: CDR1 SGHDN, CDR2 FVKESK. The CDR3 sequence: CASSQAGLAGGRDTQYF. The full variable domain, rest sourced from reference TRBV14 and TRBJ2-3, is EAGVTQFPSHSVIEKGQTVTLRCDPISGHDNLYWYRRVMGKEIKFLLHFVKESKQDESGMPNNRFLAERTGGTYSTLKVQPAELEDSGVYFCASSQAGLAGGRDTQYFGPGTRLTVL.

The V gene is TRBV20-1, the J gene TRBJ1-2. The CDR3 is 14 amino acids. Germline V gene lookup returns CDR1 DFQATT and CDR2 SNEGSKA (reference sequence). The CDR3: CSAPSTRNNYGYTF.

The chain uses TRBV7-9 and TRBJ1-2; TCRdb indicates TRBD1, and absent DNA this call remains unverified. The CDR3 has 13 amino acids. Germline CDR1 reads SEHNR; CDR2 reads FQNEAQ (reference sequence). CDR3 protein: CASSAQGGYGYTF.

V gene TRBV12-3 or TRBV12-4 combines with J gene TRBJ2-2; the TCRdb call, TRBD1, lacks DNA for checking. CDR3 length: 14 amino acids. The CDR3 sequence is CASRTGKSTGELFF.

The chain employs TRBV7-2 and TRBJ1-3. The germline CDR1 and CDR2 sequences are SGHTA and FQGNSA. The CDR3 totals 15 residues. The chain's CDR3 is CASSLTGSVGNTIYF.

The chain's CDR3 is CSARREREGSDTQYF. This chain links TRBV29-1 with TRBJ2-3; TCRdb reports TRBD2, a call that lacks DNA to check it against. This CDR3 region has 15 residues. Germline V gene lookup returns CDR1 SQVTM and CDR2 ANQGSEA.

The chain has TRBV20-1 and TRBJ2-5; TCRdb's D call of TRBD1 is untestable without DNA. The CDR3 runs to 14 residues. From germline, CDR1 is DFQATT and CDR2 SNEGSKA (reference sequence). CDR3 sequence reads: CSARMGQAQETQYF.

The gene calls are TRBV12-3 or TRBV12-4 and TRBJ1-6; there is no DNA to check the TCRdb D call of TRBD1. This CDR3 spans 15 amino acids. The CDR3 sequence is CASSLRDRDNSPLHF.

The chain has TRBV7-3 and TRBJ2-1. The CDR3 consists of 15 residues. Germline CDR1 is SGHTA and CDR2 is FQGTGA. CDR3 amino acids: CASSLSGRSDNEQFF.

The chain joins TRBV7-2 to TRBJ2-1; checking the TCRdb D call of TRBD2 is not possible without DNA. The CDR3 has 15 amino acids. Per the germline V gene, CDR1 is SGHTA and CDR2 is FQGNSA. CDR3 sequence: CASSLMLAGENEQFF.

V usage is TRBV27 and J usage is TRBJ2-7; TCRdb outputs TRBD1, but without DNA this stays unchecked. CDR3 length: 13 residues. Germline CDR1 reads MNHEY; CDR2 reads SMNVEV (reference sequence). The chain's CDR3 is CASSSLQETEQYF.

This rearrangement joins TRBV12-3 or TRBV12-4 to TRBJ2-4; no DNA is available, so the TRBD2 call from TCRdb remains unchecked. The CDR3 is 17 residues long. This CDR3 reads CASSFSVPGQRSEFQYF.